The 18 T cell receptor beta chains in this list originate from one sample, sequenced in a study of T cell responses to AZD1222 COVID-19 vaccine. The method was immunoSEQ multiplex PCR; TCRdb's version includes in-frame clones alone and lacks a portion of them. The sample lists under 130,000 clones, around 91% occurring once. This specimen was peripheral blood, taken on day 0 of AZD1222 vaccination. These receptors were collected from an adult in good health.

The J gene is TRBJ1-4, the V gene TRBV7-8; 9 nucleotides align to TRBD1. CDR1 is SGHVS and CDR2 is FQNEAQ in the germline V gene. Trimming removed 7 bases from V and 8 bases from J; junction bases left unmatched: 8. This CDR3 is 14 amino acids long. CDR3 region: CASTTGGLGEKLFF. As DNA, the CDR3 is TGTGCCAGCACAACAGGGGGCTTAGGGGAAAAACTGTTTTTT.

The chain joins TRBV30 to TRBJ2-7; D perhaps matches TRBD2 (6 bases). There are 13 residues in the CDR3. Germline CDR1 and CDR2: GTSNPN and SVGIG (reference sequence). V gave up 0 bases and J gave up 6 bases, with 12 bases separating them. DNA of the CDR3: TGTGCCTGGAGTGTAGGAGGGCAGATCGAGCAGTACTTC. This sequence encodes CAWSVGGQIEQYF.

The chain is built from TRBV5-1 and TRBJ1-6, with 10 nucleotides matching TRBD1. The germline gives CDR1 SGHRS, CDR2 YFSETQ. V shed 5 bases and J 6 bases; nucleotides not matched to a gene: 5. The CDR3 runs 15 residues. Written as DNA, the CDR3 is TGCGCCAGCAGTGGACAGGGGGTCGTTAATTCACCCCTCCACTTT. It specifies CASSGQGVVNSPLHF.

The rearrangement links TRBV5-5 to TRBJ1-1; D gene uncertain. Germline CDR1 is SGHKS and CDR2 is YYEKEE (reference sequence). The CDR3 extends over 13 amino acids. V was shortened by 3 bases and J by 3 bases, with 9 bases between the two germline ends. CDR3 DNA: TGTGCCAGCAGCTACACAGAGTACACTGAAGCTTTCTTT. Protein: CASSYTEYTEAFF.

The chain is built from TRBV9 and TRBJ2-3, with 8 bases that match TRBD2. V lost 1 base and J lost 0; bases outside the gene matches: 4. This CDR3 is 16 amino acids long. Germline CDR1 SGDLS, CDR2 YYNGEE. The chain's CDR3 is CASSVRGGPSTDTQYF. The DNA of the CDR3 is TGTGCCAGCAGCGTACGGGGGGGCCCTAGCACAGATACGCAGTATTTT.

For the CDR3, the DNA is TGTGCCAGCAGCGCGTCTCCCACAGATACGCAGTATTTT. Protein: CASSASPTDTQYF. The V and J genes are TRBV5-4 and TRBJ2-3; D is ambiguous. CDR1 and CDR2 (germline): SGHNT, YYREEE (reference sequence). The CDR3 length is 13 residues. Trimming cost V 4 bases and J 2 bases, with 8 bases left between them.

The V and J genes are TRBV28 and TRBJ1-4, with D possibly matching TRBD1 (5 bases). Germline V gives CDR1 MDHEN, CDR2 SYDVKM. The CDR3 extends over 12 amino acids. Trimming pared 6 bases from V and 8 bases from J, leaving 10 bases between. The CDR3 here is CASRDSGEKLFF. Written as DNA, the CDR3 is TGTGCCAGCAGAGACAGTGGGGAAAAACTGTTTTTT.

The J gene is TRBJ1-5, the V gene TRBV18; D gene ambiguous. V was pared by 3 bases and J by 0 bases, with 12 bases between. From germline, CDR1 is KGHSH and CDR2 LQKENI. The CDR3 sequence is 16 residues long. CDR3 residues: CASSPSSFYSNQPQHF. CDR3 sequence (DNA): TGTGCCAGCTCACCTTCGAGCTTTTATAGCAATCAGCCCCAGCATTTT.

CDR3 nucleotide sequence: TGTGCCAGCAGCCAAGGGACCCCGAGCACAGATACGCAGTATTTT. This translates into CASSQGTPSTDTQYF. V gene TRBV4-2 combines with J gene TRBJ2-3; no definite D call. Germline CDR1 LGHNA, CDR2 YNFKEQ. V shed 1 base and J shed 0 bases, with 8 bases lying between them. CDR3 length: 15 amino acids.

CDR3 loop: CASRYRTGARGAFF. The CDR3 DNA follows: TGCGCCAGCAGATACCGGACAGGGGCCCGTGGAGCTTTCTTT. The J gene is TRBJ1-1, the V gene TRBV10-1; 9 bases fit TRBD1. Germline V gene data show CDR1 as WNHNN and CDR2 as SYGVQD (reference sequence). The CDR3 consists of 14 residues. J lost 10 bases, V lost 6 bases, and 12 bases had no gene match.

The rearrangement joins TRBV6-1 to TRBJ2-4, with TRBD1 matching over 7 bases. This CDR3 is 16 amino acids long. The V and J ends lost 1 base and 0 bases, in that order; junction bases with no gene match: 3. Germline values: CDR1 MNHNS, CDR2 SASEGT. CDR3 in amino acids: CASSEGQGAAKNIQYF. DNA of the CDR3: TGTGCCAGCAGTGAAGGACAGGGTGCAGCCAAAAACATTCAGTACTTC.

The chain joins TRBV29-1 to TRBJ1-2; a weak D match, TRBD1 (6 bases). The ends were cut back, 4 bases at V and 6 bases at J, with 12 bases in the middle. Germline V CDR1 and CDR2: SQVTM, ANQGSEA. The CDR3 runs to 12 residues. The CDR3 coding sequence is TGCAGCGTTGTTAAGGGGGAGAATGGCTACACCTTC. Protein: CSVVKGENGYTF.

This clone was counted a single time. The V gene is TRBV18, the J gene TRBJ2-7, with TRBD1 as a possible D gene (5 bases). V was clipped by 3 bases and J by 2 bases, with 8 bases between them. The germline gives CDR1 KGHSH, CDR2 LQKENI. This CDR3 contains 13 residues. CDR3 DNA: TGTGCCAGCTCACCCTCCAGGGCCTACGAGCAGTACTTC. Its translation: CASSPSRAYEQYF.

Of note for this clone: At one end, the junction sequence differs from germline, possibly due to a read error. The chain uses TRBV5-1 and TRBJ2-1, with D perhaps TRBD1 (6 bases). Germline lookup yields CDR1 SGHRS and CDR2 YFSETQ. CDR3 length: 15 residues. Written as DNA, the CDR3 is TGCGCCAGCAGCTTGCCAGGAACAGGGTACACTGAGCAGTTCTTC. Translated, it gives CASSLPGTGYTEQFF.

The rearrangement uses TRBV3-1 (or the pseudogene TRBV3-2) and TRBJ2-3; the match to TRBD1 covers 8 bases. Trimming removed 2 bases from V and 2 bases from J; junction bases left unmatched: 12. The CDR3 extends over 18 amino acids. From germline, CDR1 is LGHDT and CDR2 YNNKEL (reference sequence). The DNA of the CDR3 is TGTGCCAGCAGCCAACACACCTCTGACAGGGGATCCACAGATACGCAGTATTTT. Translation gives CASSQHTSDRGSTDTQYF.

The chain recombines TRBV21-1 with TRBJ2-4; TRBD2, as called in the table, went unchecked against the DNA. TRBV21-1 is a listed pseudogene. CDR3 length equals 15 residues. The CDR3 loop is CASSKETGGKNIQYF. The DNA for the CDR3 is TGTGCCAGCAGCAAAGAGACGGGGGGGAAAAACATTCAGTACTTC.

In nucleotides, the CDR3 is TGTGCCAGCAGCCCACCGGGACAGGGGGTTGGAAACACCATATATTTT. It encodes CASSPPGQGVGNTIYF. V is TRBV3-1 (or the pseudogene TRBV3-2) and J is TRBJ1-3; TRBD1 aligns across 11 bases. Germline loops: CDR1 LGHDT, CDR2 YNNKEL (reference sequence). CDR3 length: 16 amino acids. V trimming: 4 bases; J trimming: 3 bases; junction bases outside the gene matches: 5.

The rearrangement joins TRBV19 to TRBJ2-1, with D hard to call. V dropped 7 bases and J dropped 4 bases, with 5 bases sitting between them. This CDR3 has 11 amino acids. Germline values: CDR1 LNHDA, CDR2 SQIVND (reference sequence). In DNA, the CDR3 is TGTGCCAGTAAAGGGTACAATGAGCAGTTCTTC. Amino acid sequence: CASKGYNEQFF.